The present entry profiles one TCR beta chain with its context. The target antigen is unknown. This sample was included in a study of T-cell reconstitution after alpha-beta-depleted transplantation in children. Study-level findings and limits: The main origin of T-cell counts and diversity one year after transplant was newly produced T cells. Several hundred expanded graft clones reportedly supplied alpha-beta T cells about two months after transplant.

A library of TCRbeta sequences, prepared with unique molecular identifiers, was generated. TCRdb re-called the PCR reads with MiXCR, one entry per CDR3 protein. The repertoire includes hundreds of thousands of distinct CDR3 sequences, about an eighth of them detected once, and around 0.79% sits in the top ten. The TCR sequence derives from a girl aged 2 to 10 with congenital amegakaryocytic thrombocytopenia, due to receive a stem cell transplant. This specimen consisted of PBMCs, obtained before TCRalphabeta/CD19-depleted stem cell transplant.

The chain's CDR3 is CASSILAAPTYEQYF. CDR3 sequence (DNA): TGTGCCAGCAGCATATTAGCGGCCCCAACCTACGAGCAGTACTTC. This chain links TRBV7-3 with TRBJ2-7; a weak D match, TRBD2 (6 bases). This CDR3 spans 15 amino acids. V was shortened by 5 bases and J by 2 bases, with 16 bases between the two germline ends. Germline V gives CDR1 SGHTA, CDR2 FQGTGA.